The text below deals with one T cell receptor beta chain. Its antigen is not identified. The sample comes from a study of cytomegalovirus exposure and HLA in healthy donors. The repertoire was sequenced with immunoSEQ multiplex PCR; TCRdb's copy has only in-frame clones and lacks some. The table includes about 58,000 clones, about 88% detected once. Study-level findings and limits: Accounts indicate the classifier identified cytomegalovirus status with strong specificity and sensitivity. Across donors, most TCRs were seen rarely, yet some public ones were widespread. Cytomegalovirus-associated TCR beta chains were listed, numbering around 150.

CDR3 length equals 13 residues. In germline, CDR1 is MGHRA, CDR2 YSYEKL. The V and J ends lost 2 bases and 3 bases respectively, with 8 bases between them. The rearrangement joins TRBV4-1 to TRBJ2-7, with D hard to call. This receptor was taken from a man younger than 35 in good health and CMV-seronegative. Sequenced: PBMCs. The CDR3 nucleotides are TGCGCCAGCAGCCAATCCCTAGTCTACGAGCAGTACTTC. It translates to CASSQSLVYEQYF.